This is a list of T cell receptor beta chains from one sample in a study of blood T cell repertoires in COVID-19. Clones were read by immunoSEQ multiplex PCR, and TCRdb kept only the in-frame ones, dropping some. Here the sample spans around 450,000 clones, nearly 90% being singletons. The sample taken for sequencing was PBMCs or T cells enriched from blood (not recorded which). The source of these receptors is a woman younger than 35 with acute COVID-19. CDR3s include the opening cysteine and the closing phenylalanine or tryptophan. A D gene is named only where the DNA matches it firmly. Clone size is given for some rows only: seen once, a few or many times, or a class if the clone is expanded.

j_gene	v_gene	d_gene	abundance	CDR3nt	CDR3aa
TRBJ2-7	TRBV14	-	-	TGTGCCAGCAGCCAATGGCAGGGGGGCTCCTACGAGCAGTACTTC	CASSQWQGGSYEQYF
TRBJ2-5	TRBV29-1	-	-	TGCAGCGCCGAGTCCGAGACCCAGTACTTC	CSAESETQYF
TRBJ2-7	TRBV24-1	-	-	TGTGCCACCAGTGGAGCCCTTACCCACGAGCAGTACTTC	CATSGALTHEQYF
TRBJ2-2	TRBV19	TRBD2	-	TGTGCCAGTAGGAGCGGGGGGCCGACCGGGGAGCTGTTTTTT	CASRSGGPTGELFF
TRBJ2-7	TRBV7-7	TRBD1	-	TGTGCCAGCAGCCCCGGACAGGCCCCTTCATGGGAGCAGTACTTC	CASSPGQAPSWEQYF
TRBJ2-1	TRBV29-1	TRBD1	-	TGCAGCGTTGTCGGGACAGGGGTATGGGGTGAGCAGTTCTTC	CSVVGTGVWGEQFF
TRBJ1-2	TRBV28	TRBD1	few	TGTGCCAGCAGTGACCTCAGACAGGGAAACGGCTACACCTTC	CASSDLRQGNGYTF
TRBJ1-4	TRBV4-3	-	-	TGCGCCAGCAGCCCTCGAGGGTTCGCCCCCTCAGTGATTATTTTT	CASSPRGFAPSVIIF
TRBJ2-5	TRBV29-1	TRBD1	-	TGCAGCGTCTTGGGACAGGGACAAGAGACCCAGTACTTC	CSVLGQGQETQYF
TRBJ2-7	TRBV15	TRBD1	-	TGTGCCACCAGCAGGCGGACAGGGGACGAGCAGTACTTC	CATSRRTGDEQYF
TRBJ1-2	TRBV28	TRBD1	-	TGTGCCAGCAGTTTAAAGGGGGCGCTCTATGGCTACACCTTC	CASSLKGALYGYTF
TRBJ2-2	TRBV5-1	TRBD1	-	TGCGCCAGCAGCTTACGTTCAGGGGGTTGGACCGGGGAGCTGTTTTTT	CASSLRSGGWTGELFF
TRBJ2-6	TRBV11-2	-	few	TGTGCCAGCAGCACACGGACTGGTTCAATTTCTGGGGCCAACGTCCTGACTTTC	CASSTRTGSISGANVLTF
TRBJ1-3	TRBV5-1	-	-	TGCGCCAGCGGCCCGACTGATTCTGGAAACACCATATATTTT	CASGPTDSGNTIYF
TRBJ1-6	TRBV11-2	TRBD1	-	TGTGCCAGCAGCTTAGAAGCGACAGGGATTTCACCCCTCCACTTT	CASSLEATGISPLHF
TRBJ2-5	TRBV5-8	TRBD1	-	TGTGCCAGCAGTACGGGACAGGTTTTTGAGACCCAGTACTTC	CASSTGQVFETQYF
TRBJ1-5	TRBV5-6	TRBD1	few	TGTGCCAGCAGCCTCGGGACAGGGTTCAATCAGCCCCAGCATTTT	CASSLGTGFNQPQHF
TRBJ1-4	TRBV2	-	-	TGTGCCAGCAGTGAGAGCCCCCCGAATGAAAAACTGTTTTTT	CASSESPPNEKLFF
TRBJ2-7	TRBV4-1	TRBD2	-	TGCGCCAGCAGCCAGCCTCTAGCGGGGTCCGAGCAGTACTTC	CASSQPLAGSEQYF
TRBJ2-3	TRBV28	TRBD2	-	TGTGCCAGCAGTTTGTGGGTAGGAGCGGGAGATACAGATACGCAGTATTTT	CASSLWVGAGDTDTQYF
TRBJ2-1	TRBV24-1	TRBD1	-	TGTGCCACCAGTGGATCGGGACAGGGTAACAATGAGCAGTTCTTC	CATSGSGQGNNEQFF
TRBJ1-6	TRBV19	TRBD1	-	TGTGCCAGTAACCGGGACAGGGGTTCACCCCTCCACTTT	CASNRDRGSPLHF
TRBJ2-7	TRBV6-5	TRBD2	-	TGTGCCAGCAGTTCACCTACTAGCGGGAGCTCCTACGAGCAGTACTTC	CASSSPTSGSSYEQYF
TRBJ1-5	TRBV3-1/TRBV3-2	-	-	TGTGCCAGCAGCCAAGATGGGGCCGCCAATCAGCCCCAGCATTTT	CASSQDGAANQPQHF
TRBJ2-7	TRBV6-5	TRBD2	-	TGTGCCAGCAGACTAGCGGGAGTTTCCGAGCAGTACTTC	CASRLAGVSEQYF
TRBJ1-2	TRBV19	TRBD1	-	TGTGCCAGTAGTGGTAAACAGGGGGTCGACTATGGCTACACCTTC	CASSGKQGVDYGYTF
TRBJ1-1	TRBV20-1	-	-	TGCAGTGCCAGTATTGATTGGAGCACTGAAGCTTTCTTT	CSASIDWSTEAFF
TRBJ2-7	TRBV24-1	-	-	TGTGCCACCAGTGATCGTCGCCTAGCGTTCGGGCAGTACTTC	CATSDRRLAFGQYF
TRBJ2-2	TRBV19	-	-	TGTGCCAGTAGTTCAGACACCAACACCGGGGAGCTGTTTTTT	CASSSDTNTGELFF
TRBJ1-5	TRBV19	-	few	TGTGCCAGTAGTCGGGTGGGGGCTCGTGATCAGCCCCAGCATTTT	CASSRVGARDQPQHF
TRBJ1-3	TRBV5-1	-	-	TGCGCCAGCAGCTTAGCCGAGGGCCATGGAAACACCATATATTTT	CASSLAEGHGNTIYF
TRBJ1-1	TRBV6-5	TRBD1	once	TGTGCCACCCGACAGGGGACCACTGAAGCTTTCTTT	CATRQGTTEAFF
TRBJ1-5	TRBV6-5	-	-	TGTGCCAGCAATACAGGAGATCAGCCCCAGCATTTT	CASNTGDQPQHF